One sample yielded the 16 T cell receptor beta chains listed below, sequenced in a study of tumor-infiltrating lymphocytes in primary liver carcinoma. The investigators made TCR beta cDNA from 400 to 500 ng total RNA, using a constant-region primer. Three nested multiplex PCR rounds, a slightly modified ARM-PCR method, built the TCR beta libraries. TRBV1-TRBV30 forward and Cbeta reverse primers drove the first two roughly 10-cycle rounds. MiXCR was run by TCRdb on the multiplex PCR reads, yielding one entry per CDR3 protein. The table lists around 330,000 distinct CDR3 sequences, roughly 60% of them singletons. The blood RNA (from unsorted whole blood) was obtained, and germline DNA was also extracted. The sequenced material came from peripheral blood. The source is a woman aged 25 to 39 with primary liver carcinoma and hepatitis B virus infection.

This clonotype was found many times. V gene TRBV6-5 combines with J gene TRBJ2-5; D is possibly TRBD2 (6 bases). The CDR3 has 13 residues. Trimming removed 1 base at V and 4 bases at J, with 7 bases between. Germline V gene data show CDR1 as MNHEY and CDR2 as SVGAGI. CDR3 in amino acids: CASSYWRGETQYF. CDR3 bases: TGTGCCAGCAGTTACTGGCGGGGAGAGACCCAGTACTTC.

Notes on this clonotype: In this CDR3 the conserved last residue, phenylalanine or tryptophan, is missing, so a read error is likely. This chain joins TRBV6-2 or TRBV6-3 and TRBJ2-1; no clear D. The V gene's germline CDR1 is MNHEY and CDR2 SVGEGT. This CDR3 comprises 15 residues. Trimming pared 2 bases from V and 8 bases from J, leaving 16 bases between. The DNA for the CDR3 is TGTGCCAGCAGTTACGACTCAATACCCAGTCATGAGCAGTTCTTA. Translation gives CASSYDSIPSHEQFL.

In regard to this clonotype: This may arise from a read error, as a much more abundant clone is one base away. The chain joins TRBV4-3 to TRBJ2-3; TRBD2 agrees at 7 bases. V trimming: 1 base; J trimming: 6 bases; junction bases outside the gene matches: 7. Looked up from germline, CDR1 is LGHNA and CDR2 is YSLEER. The CDR3 has 15 residues. The CDR3 DNA reads TGCGCCAGCAGCCAAGCTCGCGGGAGAGATGATACGCAGTATTTT. Protein sequence: CASSQARGRDDTQYF.

Only one count was recorded for this clonotype. An end of the junction does not agree with germline; a read error may underlie this. CDR3 DNA: TGTGCCAGCAGCGCAAGAGTGGGGCTGGGCAATGATCAGTTCTTC. Encoded protein: CASSARVGLGNDQFF. This chain links TRBV7-9 with TRBJ2-1, with D possibly TRBD1 on 5 matching bases. Germline V CDR1 and CDR2: SEHNR, FQNEAQ (reference sequence). This CDR3 spans 15 amino acids.

The rearrangement joins TRBV6-1 to TRBJ1-1; D gene uncertain. Germline-derived CDR1 and CDR2 are MNHNS and SASEGT. The CDR3 totals 15 residues. Between the trimmed V and J ends, which lost 7 bases and 8 bases, there was a span of 23 bases. The CDR3, as DNA: TGTGCCAGCACTGGTCTTGGTAGGAGTAGCACCGAAGCTTTCTTT. Translation gives CASTGLGRSSTEAFF.

Turning to this clonotype: The junction does not match germline at one end; this may be a read error. This rearrangement joins TRBV7-9 to TRBJ2-1; D is perhaps TRBD1 (6 bases). The CDR3 has 12 amino acids. In germline, CDR1 is SEHNR, CDR2 FQNEAQ (reference sequence). The CDR3 DNA follows: TGCGCCAGCAGTCAGGACAGCGATGAGCAGTTCTTC. It translates to CASSQDSDEQFF.

About this clonotype: A junction boundary mismatches the germline segment, possibly from a read error. This chain uses TRBV7-2 with TRBJ1-6; no clear D. Germline CDR1 and CDR2: SGHTA and FQGNSA. The CDR3 contains 12 residues. In DNA form, the CDR3 reads TGTGCCAGCAGCTCCTACAATTCACCCCTCCACTTT. Amino acid sequence: CASSSYNSPLHF.

A few counts support this clonotype. CDR3 region: CASSPPTGNTEAFF. The CDR3 DNA sequence: TGTGCCAGCAGCCCCCCTACAGGGAACACTGAAGCTTTCTTT. This rearrangement joins TRBV7-9 to TRBJ1-1, with D possibly being TRBD1 (5 bases). This CDR3 has 14 amino acids. Germline V gives CDR1 SEHNR, CDR2 FQNEAQ (reference sequence). V was shortened by 5 bases and J by 1 base, with 11 bases between the two germline ends. The variable domain in full, with the rest retrieved from reference TRBV7-9 and TRBJ1-1, is DTGVSQNPRHKITKRGQNVTFRCDPISEHNRLYWYRQTLGQGPEFLTYFQNEAQLEKSRLLSDRFSAERPKGSFSTLEIQRTEQGDSAMYLCASSPPTGNTEAFFGQGTRLTVV.

As regards this clonotype: A single base separates this from a much larger clone, so it may be a read error. The chain recombines TRBV12-3 or TRBV12-4 with TRBJ2-5, with D possibly TRBD2 on 5 matching bases. The CDR3 runs 17 residues. The CDR3 nucleotides are TGTGCCAGCAGCTTATCATCCGGGAAGAGCTCACAAGAGGCCCAGTACTTC. This codes for CASSLSSGKSSQEAQYF.

The sample holds many counts of this clonotype. The V gene is TRBV11-2, the J gene TRBJ2-7, with TRBD2 matching over 11 bases. Germline CDR1 and CDR2: SGHAT and FQNNGV. The CDR3 totals 15 residues. The V gene end was trimmed by 3 bases and the J gene end by 4 bases; junction bases not matched to a gene: 5. In nucleotides, the CDR3 is TGTGCCAGCAGCTTCAGGACTAGCGGGCGTTACGAGCAGTACTTC. Amino acids: CASSFRTSGRYEQYF.

This clonotype was seen a single time. The chain combines TRBV30 with TRBJ2-6, with D unresolved. Germline CDR1 and CDR2: GTSNPN and SVGIG (reference sequence). Trimming stripped 1 base from V and 2 bases from J, with 9 bases between. The length of the CDR3 is 15 residues. The CDR3, as DNA: TGTGCCTGGAGTGACTGGGCAACTGGGGCCAACGTCCTGACTTTC. Amino acids: CAWSDWATGANVLTF.

On this clonotype: This may arise from a read error, as a much more abundant clone is one base away. The chain couples TRBV12-3 or TRBV12-4 to TRBJ1-1, with D tentatively TRBD1 (6 bases). The CDR3 has 13 amino acids. The CDR3 coding sequence is TGTGACAGCAGTTTTAGGCAGGGGACTGAAGCTTTCTTT. This gives the protein CDSSFRQGTEAFF.

A remark on this clonotype: The junction shows a germline mismatch at one end, possibly a read error. V is TRBV29-1 and J is TRBJ2-5, with 10 bases matching TRBD2. The CDR3 sequence is 16 residues long. Germline V gives CDR1 SQVTM, CDR2 ANQGSEA. The CDR3 sequence is CSAEGGTSGIQETQYF. The DNA of the CDR3 is TGCAGCGCTGAAGGTGGTACTAGCGGGATCCAAGAGACCCAGTACTTC.

Concerning this clonotype itself: One end of the junction does not line up with germline, which may come from a read error. J is TRBJ2-5 and V is TRBV11-1, with 9 bases identical to TRBD1. CDR3 length: 14 amino acids. Germline assignment: CDR1 SGHAT and CDR2 FQDESV (reference sequence). The DNA for the CDR3 is TGTGTCAGCAGCTCGGACAGGGGAAGAGAGACCCAGTACTTC. Translating gives CVSSSDRGRETQYF.

This clonotype was found many times. In DNA form, the CDR3 reads TGTGCCAGCAGCGCCGGGACAGGGTCTGGAAACACCATATATTTT. Translation gives CASSAGTGSGNTIYF. This chain uses TRBV5-6 with TRBJ1-3, with 9 bases fitting TRBD1. Germline lookup yields CDR1 SGHDT and CDR2 YYEEEE. CDR3 length equals 15 residues. V shed 4 bases, J shed 1 base, and the junction held 3 bases outside the gene matches.

This clonotype was detected only a few times. The CDR3, as DNA: TGTGCCAGCACCCTACCGGGGGGTCAGCCCCAGCATTTT. Its protein is CASTLPGGQPQHF. The V gene is TRBV28, the J gene TRBJ1-5; a weak D match, TRBD1 (5 bases). With 7 bases removed from V and 6 bases from J, the gap between germline ends came to 13 bases. This CDR3 is 13 amino acids long. Germline CDR1 reads MDHEN; CDR2 reads SYDVKM.